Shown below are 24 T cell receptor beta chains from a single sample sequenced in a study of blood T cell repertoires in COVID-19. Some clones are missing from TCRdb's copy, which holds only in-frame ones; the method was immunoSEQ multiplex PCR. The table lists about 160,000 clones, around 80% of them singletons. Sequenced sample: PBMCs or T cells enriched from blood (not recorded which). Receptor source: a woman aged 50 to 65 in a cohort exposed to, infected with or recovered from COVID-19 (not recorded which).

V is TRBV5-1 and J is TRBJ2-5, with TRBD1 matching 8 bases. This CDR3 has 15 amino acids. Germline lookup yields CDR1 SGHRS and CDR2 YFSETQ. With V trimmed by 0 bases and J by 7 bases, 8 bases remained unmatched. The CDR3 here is CASSLDQGAGGTQYF. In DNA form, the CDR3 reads TGCGCCAGCAGCTTGGACCAGGGGGCTGGGGGGACCCAGTACTTC.

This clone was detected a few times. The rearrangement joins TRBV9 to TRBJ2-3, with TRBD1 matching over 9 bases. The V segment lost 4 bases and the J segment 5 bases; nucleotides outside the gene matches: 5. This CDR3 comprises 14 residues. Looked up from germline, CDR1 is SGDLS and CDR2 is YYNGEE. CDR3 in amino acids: CASSLGQGLDTQYF. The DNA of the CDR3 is TGTGCCAGCAGCCTGGGACAGGGATTAGATACGCAGTATTTT. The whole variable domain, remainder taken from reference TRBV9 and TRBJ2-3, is DSGVTQTPKHLITATGQRVTLRCSPRSGDLSVYWYQQSLDQGLQFLIQYYNGEERAKGNILERFSAQQFPDLHSELNLSSLELGDSALYFCASSLGQGLDTQYFGPGTRLTVL.

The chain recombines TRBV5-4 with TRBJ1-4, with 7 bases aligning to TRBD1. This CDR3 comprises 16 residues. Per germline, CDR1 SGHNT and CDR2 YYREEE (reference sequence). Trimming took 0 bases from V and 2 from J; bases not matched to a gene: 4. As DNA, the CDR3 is TGTGCCAGCAGCTTGGGACAGGGTGGGACTAATGAAAAACTGTTTTTT. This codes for CASSLGQGGTNEKLFF.

CDR3 nucleotide sequence: TGTGCTAGTGGTTTGACCGGGACAGTTCATTTAAGCCCTCTTTACGAGCAGTACTTC. This gives the protein CASGLTGTVHLSPLYEQYF. The chain employs TRBV12-5 and TRBJ2-7, with 7 bases matching TRBD1. V was clipped by 2 bases and J by 4 bases; unmatched bases: 20. CDR1 and CDR2 (germline): LGHNT, FRNRAP. CDR3 size: 19 residues.

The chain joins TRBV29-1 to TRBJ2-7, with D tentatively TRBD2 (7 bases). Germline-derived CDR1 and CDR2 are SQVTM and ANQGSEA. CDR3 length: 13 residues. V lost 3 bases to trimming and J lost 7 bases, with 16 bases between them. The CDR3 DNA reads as TGCAGCGTTGAGGTTACTAGGGGGGGGGAGCAGTACTTC. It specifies CSVEVTRGGEQYF.

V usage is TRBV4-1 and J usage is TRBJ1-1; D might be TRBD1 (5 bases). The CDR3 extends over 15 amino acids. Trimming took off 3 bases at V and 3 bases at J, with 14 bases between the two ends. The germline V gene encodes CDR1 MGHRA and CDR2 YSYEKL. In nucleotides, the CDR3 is TGCGCCAGCAGCCAGTTGGGGCGGAATTACACTGAAGCTTTCTTT. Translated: CASSQLGRNYTEAFF.

DNA for the CDR3: TGTGCCAGCAGCTTTCTCACAGGGATCGATAATTCACCCCTCCACTTT. Its translation is CASSFLTGIDNSPLHF. The J gene is TRBJ1-6, the V gene TRBV7-2; D possibly corresponds to TRBD1 (6 bases). The ends were cut back, 3 bases at V and 5 bases at J, with 14 bases in the middle. The CDR3 runs 16 residues. Germline CDR1 is SGHTA and CDR2 is FQGNSA.

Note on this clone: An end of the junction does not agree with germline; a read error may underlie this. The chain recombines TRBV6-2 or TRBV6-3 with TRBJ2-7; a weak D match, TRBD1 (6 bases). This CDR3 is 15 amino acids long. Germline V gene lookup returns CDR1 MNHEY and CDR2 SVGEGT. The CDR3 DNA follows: TGTGCCAGCAGTAGACACCCGCCATTAGGACAGCCAGGGAACTTC. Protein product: CASSRHPPLGQPGNF.

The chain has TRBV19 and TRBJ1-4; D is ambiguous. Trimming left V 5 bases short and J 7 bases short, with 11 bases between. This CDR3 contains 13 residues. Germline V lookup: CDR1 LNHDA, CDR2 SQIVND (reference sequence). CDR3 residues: CASSEGLGEKLFF. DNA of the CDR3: TGTGCCAGTAGTGAGGGTCTGGGTGAAAAACTGTTTTTT.

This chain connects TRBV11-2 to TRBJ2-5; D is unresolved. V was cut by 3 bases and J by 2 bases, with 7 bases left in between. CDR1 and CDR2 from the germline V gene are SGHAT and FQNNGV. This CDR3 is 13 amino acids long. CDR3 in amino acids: CASSLNIQETQYF. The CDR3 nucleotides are TGTGCCAGCAGCTTGAACATACAAGAGACCCAGTACTTC.

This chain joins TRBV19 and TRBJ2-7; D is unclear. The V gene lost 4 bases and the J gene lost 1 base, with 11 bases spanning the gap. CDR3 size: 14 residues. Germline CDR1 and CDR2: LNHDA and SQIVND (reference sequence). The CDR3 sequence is CASSTSFSSYEQYF. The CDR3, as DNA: TGTGCCAGTAGTACCTCGTTTAGTTCCTACGAGCAGTACTTC. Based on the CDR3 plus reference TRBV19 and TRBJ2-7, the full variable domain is DGGITQSPKYLFRKEGQNVTLSCEQNLNHDAMYWYRQDPGQGLRLIYYSQIVNDFQKGDIAEGYSVSREKKESFPLTVTSAQKNPTAFYLCASSTSFSSYEQYFGPGTRLTVT.

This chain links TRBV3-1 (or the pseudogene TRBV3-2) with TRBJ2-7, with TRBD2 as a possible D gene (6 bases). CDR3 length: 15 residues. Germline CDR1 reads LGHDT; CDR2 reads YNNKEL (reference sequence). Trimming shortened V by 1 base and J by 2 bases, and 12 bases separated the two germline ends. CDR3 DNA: TGTGCCAGCAGCCAAGGGAGGGCCGATCCCTACGAGCAGTACTTC. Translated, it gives CASSQGRADPYEQYF.

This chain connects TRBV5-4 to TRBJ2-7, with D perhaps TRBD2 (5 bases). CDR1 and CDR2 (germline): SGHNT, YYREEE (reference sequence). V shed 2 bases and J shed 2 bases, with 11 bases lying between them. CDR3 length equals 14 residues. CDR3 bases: TGTGCCAGCAGCTTTTACTCGGGGACCTACGAGCAGTACTTC. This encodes CASSFYSGTYEQYF.

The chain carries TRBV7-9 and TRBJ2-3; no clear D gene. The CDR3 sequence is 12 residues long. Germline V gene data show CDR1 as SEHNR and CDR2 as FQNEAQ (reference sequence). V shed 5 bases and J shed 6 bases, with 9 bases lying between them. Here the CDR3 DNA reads TGTGCCAGCAGCAATATCGCGGATACGCAGTATTTT. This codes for CASSNIADTQYF.

The DNA of the CDR3 is TGTGCCAGCAGCTCAGGGTTCGCCAAAAACATTCAGTACTTC. Translated: CASSSGFAKNIQYF. This sequence joins TRBV5-6 and TRBJ2-4; tentatively, D is TRBD1 (5 bases). The CDR3 is 14 amino acids. Per germline, CDR1 SGHDT and CDR2 YYEEEE. The V end was cut by 3 bases, the J end by 1 base, with 8 bases between.

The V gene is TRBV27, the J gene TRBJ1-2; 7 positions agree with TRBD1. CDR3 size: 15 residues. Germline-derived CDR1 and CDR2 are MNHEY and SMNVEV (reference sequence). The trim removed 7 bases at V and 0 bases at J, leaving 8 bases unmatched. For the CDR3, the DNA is TGTGCCAGCACCCCTAGACAGGGAACTAACTATGGCTACACCTTC. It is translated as CASTPRQGTNYGYTF.

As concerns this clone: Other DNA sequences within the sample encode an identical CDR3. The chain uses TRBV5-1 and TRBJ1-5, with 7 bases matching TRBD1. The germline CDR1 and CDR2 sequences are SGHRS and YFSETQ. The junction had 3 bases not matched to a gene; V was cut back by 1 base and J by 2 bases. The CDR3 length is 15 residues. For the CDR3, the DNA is TGCGCCAGCAGCTTGTTAGGGGGCCGCAATCAGCCCCAGCATTTT. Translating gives CASSLLGGRNQPQHF.

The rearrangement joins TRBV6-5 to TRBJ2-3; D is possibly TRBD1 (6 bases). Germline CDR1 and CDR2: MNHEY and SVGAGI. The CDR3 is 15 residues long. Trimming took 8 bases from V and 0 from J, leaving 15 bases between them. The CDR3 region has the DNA TGTGCCAGCGGGGAGACAGGCTCTAGCACAGATACGCAGTATTTT. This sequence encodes CASGETGSSTDTQYF.

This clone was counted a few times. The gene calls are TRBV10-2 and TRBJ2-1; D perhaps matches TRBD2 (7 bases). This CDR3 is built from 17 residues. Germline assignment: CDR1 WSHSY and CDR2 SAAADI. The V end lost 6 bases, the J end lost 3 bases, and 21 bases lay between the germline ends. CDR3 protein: CASSEPAGAPFYNEQFF. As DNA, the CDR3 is TGCGCCAGCAGCGAACCGGCGGGGGCACCCTTCTACAATGAGCAGTTCTTC.

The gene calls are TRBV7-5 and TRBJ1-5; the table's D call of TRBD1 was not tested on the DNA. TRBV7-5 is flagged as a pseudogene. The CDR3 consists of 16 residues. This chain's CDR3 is CARSFISTGGHQPQHF. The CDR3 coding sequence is TGTGCCAGAAGCTTTATATCGACAGGGGGCCATCAGCCCCAGCATTTT.

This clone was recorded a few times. The CDR3, as DNA: TGCAGTGCTAGTCGACAGACAGGGGGCCCTGAGCAGTTCTTC. This encodes CSASRQTGGPEQFF. The V call is TRBV20-1, the J call TRBJ2-1; 10 bases fit TRBD1. V gave up 3 bases and J gave up 9 bases; unmatched junction bases: 8. CDR1 DFQATT and CDR2 SNEGSKA come from the germline V gene (reference sequence). This CDR3 is built from 14 residues.

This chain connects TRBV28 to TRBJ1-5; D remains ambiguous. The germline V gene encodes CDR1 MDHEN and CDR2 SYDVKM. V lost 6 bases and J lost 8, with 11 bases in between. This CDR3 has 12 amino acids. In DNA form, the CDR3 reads TGTGCCAGCAGAGTACGGGGTGAGCCCCAGCATTTT. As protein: CASRVRGEPQHF.

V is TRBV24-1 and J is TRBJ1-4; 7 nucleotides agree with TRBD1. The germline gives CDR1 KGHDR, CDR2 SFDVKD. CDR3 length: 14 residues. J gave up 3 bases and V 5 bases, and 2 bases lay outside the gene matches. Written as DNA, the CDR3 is TGTGCCACCAGTGCGACAGGGCCTAATGAAAAACTGTTTTTT. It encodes CATSATGPNEKLFF.

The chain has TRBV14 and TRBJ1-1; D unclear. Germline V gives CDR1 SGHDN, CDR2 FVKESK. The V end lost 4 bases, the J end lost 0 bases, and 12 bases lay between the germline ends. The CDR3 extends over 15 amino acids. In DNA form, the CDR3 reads TGTGCCAGCAGCCGCCGCGGCAGAATGAACACTGAAGCTTTCTTT. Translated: CASSRRGRMNTEAFF.